This T cell receptor (beta chain) was captured by sequencing in a study of spatial heterogeneity in lung cancer. About the study: A total of approximately 70 untreated early-stage non-small cell lung cancer patients served as donors. The average appearance count of each unique TCR and UMI combination in raw reads was more than 8.5.

Germline V gene data show CDR1 as SGHTA and CDR2 as FQGNSA. The CDR3 extends over 17 amino acids. V trimming: 3 bases; J trimming: 5 bases; junction bases outside the gene matches: 11. Remarks on this clonotype: Its antigen is unidentified.

Overall study findings and caveats: Ubiquitous, expanded tumor-derived TCRs were more frequently observed in blood at resection than at follow-up.

One entry per CDR3 protein, called by TCRdb with MiXCR from the 5' RACE reads. The repertoire holds around 98,000 distinct CDR3 sequences, with roughly 19% as singletons. Time point reported: blood at routine non-recurrence follow-up after resection. Unsorted tumor, nontumor lung tissue or cryopreserved PBMC supplied the whole RNA. The sample was PBMCs, taken at follow-up. This clonotype was obtained from a male donor with early-stage non-small cell lung cancer. The rearrangement uses TRBV7-2 and TRBJ2-3; 10 positions match TRBD2. CDR3 protein: CASSFTQSGRGVDTQYF. CDR3 sequence (DNA): TGTGCCAGCAGCTTCACCCAGAGCGGGAGGGGGGTAGATACGCAGTATTTT.